These 18 T cell receptor beta chains originate from one sample sequenced in a study of T cells after yellow fever vaccination. TCRdb reanalysed the 5' RACE reads using MiXCR and keeps one entry per CDR3 protein. The sample records about 510,000 distinct CDR3 sequences, around a fifth being singletons. This material consisted of PBMCs, taken approximately 22 days after the first yellow fever vaccination. These receptors came from a man younger than 35 who received the YFV17D yellow fever vaccine.

There are many counts of this clonotype. The chain carries TRBV2 and TRBJ1-5; D is possibly TRBD1 (5 bases). In germline, CDR1 is SNHLY, CDR2 FYNNEI. Trimming removed 6 bases from V and 6 bases from J, with 12 bases in between. The CDR3 spans 13 residues. The CDR3 reads CASSSGSGQPQHF. As DNA, the CDR3 is TGTGCCAGCAGCTCAGGGTCGGGTCAGCCCCAGCATTTT.

The rearrangement uses TRBV11-2 and TRBJ2-7; D remains ambiguous. The CDR3 sequence is 15 residues long. Trimming stripped 4 bases from V and 2 bases from J, with 15 bases between. Germline assignment: CDR1 SGHAT and CDR2 FQNNGV. The DNA for the CDR3 is TGTGCCAGCAGCTCCTTTCTGGACGGTCCCTACGAGCAGTACGTC. Its translation is CASSSFLDGPYEQYV.

This clonotype has a handful of counts. The chain has TRBV9 and TRBJ2-5; D gene unclear. Trimming took 3 bases from V and 4 from J, leaving 7 bases between them. CDR3 length: 12 amino acids. Germline CDR1 reads SGDLS; CDR2 reads YYNGEE. The CDR3 loop is CASSDAGETQYF. CDR3 nucleotides: TGTGCCAGCAGCGACGCAGGAGAGACCCAGTACTTC.

This clonotype came up a few times. J is TRBJ2-1 and V is TRBV7-9, with 9 bases identical to TRBD1. Trimming removed 3 bases from V and 15 bases from J; junction bases left unmatched: 3. Per the germline V gene, CDR1 is SEHNR and CDR2 is FQNEAQ (reference sequence). The CDR3 runs to 11 residues. The CDR3, as DNA: TGTGCCAGCAGCTTGGGACAGGGTACGTTCTTC. Translating it yields CASSLGQGTFF.

The sample holds a few counts of this clonotype. The chain joins TRBV7-9 to TRBJ2-5; TRBD2 agrees at 9 bases. V was clipped by 5 bases and J by 1 base; unmatched bases: 8. This CDR3 has 16 amino acids. Germline V CDR1 and CDR2: SEHNR, FQNEAQ (reference sequence). The CDR3, as DNA: TGTGCCAGCAGCCCGCGAGCGGGGGGTACCCAAGAGACCCAGTACTTC. It specifies CASSPRAGGTQETQYF.

The chain uses TRBV12-3 or TRBV12-4 and TRBJ1-5; unclear D gene. V was clipped by 6 bases and J by 7 bases, with 16 bases between them. This CDR3 contains 14 residues. CDR3 DNA: TGTGCCAGCAGCCTTGGTTGGGAAGGACAGCCCCAGCATTTT. This translates into CASSLGWEGQPQHF.

The sample holds a few counts of this clonotype. The rearrangement joins TRBV24-1 to TRBJ2-7; D may correspond to TRBD1 or TRBD2 (5 bases each). This CDR3 has 15 residues. The germline gives CDR1 KGHDR, CDR2 SFDVKD. This chain's CDR3 is CATPARNTNRGPDIV. The CDR3 region has the DNA TGTGCCACTCCGGCCCGTAATACTAATCGGGGACCTGATATCGTC.

This clonotype was seen ten or more times. This chain uses TRBV29-1 with TRBJ1-1; D may be TRBD1 (6 bases). From germline, CDR1 is SQVTM and CDR2 ANQGSEA. The CDR3 runs 13 residues. The V end was cut by 8 bases, the J end by 3 bases, with 16 bases between. The DNA for the CDR3 is TGCAGCCCCTCGGGAGGGGGGGACACTGAAGCTTTCTTT. It specifies CSPSGGGDTEAFF.

This clonotype was detected only a few times. The chain joins TRBV7-8 to TRBJ1-1, with a weak D call TRBD1 (6 bases). The germline V gene has CDR1 SGHVS and CDR2 FQNEAQ. The CDR3 consists of 16 residues. Trimming stripped 4 bases from V and 10 bases from J, with 25 bases between. In DNA, the CDR3 is TGTGCCAGCAGCTCTCGAGGGCGGGACAAAGACGTAGCAGCTTTCTTT. It specifies CASSSRGRDKDVAAFF.

This chain links TRBV12-3 or TRBV12-4 with TRBJ2-2, with TRBD2 matching over 9 bases. Losses at the gene ends were 2 bases for V and 7 bases for J; bases not matched to a gene: 11. The CDR3 loop spans 17 amino acids. Written as DNA, the CDR3 is TGTGCCAGCAGTTTATTGTTGCGGGGGGGCCCCATCGGGGAGCTGTTTTTT. Translating gives CASSLLLRGGPIGELFF.

This clonotype was recorded at least ten times. The V and J genes are TRBV7-2 and TRBJ2-5; 7 positions agree with TRBD1. This CDR3 is built from 14 residues. Germline CDR1 SGHTA, CDR2 FQGNSA. With 7 bases clipped from V and 2 bases from J, the junction kept 7 bases outside the gene matches. CDR3 amino acids: CASNRGQAQETQYF. CDR3 DNA: TGTGCCAGCAACCGTGGACAGGCTCAAGAGACCCAGTACTTC.

This clonotype has only a few counts. The genes are TRBV30 and TRBJ2-7; TRBD1 might be the D (5 bases). Trimming took 5 bases from V and 2 from J, leaving 13 bases between them. The V gene's germline CDR1 is GTSNPN and CDR2 SVGIG (reference sequence). The CDR3 extends over 13 amino acids. Written as DNA, the CDR3 is TGTGCCTGGGGGAAAGGGGTCACCTACGAGCAGTACTTC. Amino acids: CAWGKGVTYEQYF.

V and J are TRBV7-2 and TRBJ2-2; D is undetermined. The CDR3 consists of 14 residues. Germline V gives CDR1 SGHTA, CDR2 FQGNSA. V gave up 5 bases and J gave up 6 bases, with 13 bases separating them. The CDR3 DNA reads as TGTGCCAGCAGCCGCCTAAGCATCTCCGGGGAGCTGTTTTTT. This translates into CASSRLSISGELFF.

CDR3 nucleotides: TGCGCCAGCAGTGAGTCCCAGGGGAACACCGGGGAGCTGTTTTTT. Its translation is CASSESQGNTGELFF. The rearrangement joins TRBV10-1 to TRBJ2-2, with D possibly TRBD1 on 5 matching bases. V gave up 0 bases and J gave up 1 base, with 6 bases separating them. Looked up from germline, CDR1 is WNHNN and CDR2 is SYGVQD (reference sequence). The CDR3 extends over 15 amino acids.

Written as DNA, the CDR3 is TGTGCCAGCAGTGATCCGACAATGGGGGTCGGCTATGGCTACACCTTC. This translates into CASSDPTMGVGYGYTF. V gene TRBV6-1 combines with J gene TRBJ1-2; the D gene is possibly TRBD1 (5 bases). Per germline, CDR1 MNHNS and CDR2 SASEGT. This CDR3 has 16 residues. V lost 3 bases to trimming and J lost 4 bases, with 18 bases between them.

V gene TRBV5-5 combines with J gene TRBJ2-3; 9 bases align to TRBD2. There are 16 residues in the CDR3. J was trimmed by 1 base and V by 2 bases; bases with no gene match: 5. Germline V gene sequence: CDR1 SGHKS, CDR2 YYEKEE (reference sequence). The CDR3 region is CASSFGASGGTDTQYF. The CDR3 coding sequence is TGTGCCAGCAGCTTTGGCGCTAGCGGGGGCACAGATACGCAGTATTTT. Using reference TRBV5-5 and TRBJ2-3 for the parts outside the CDR3, the full variable domain is DAGVTQSPTHLIKTRGQQVTLRCSPISGHKSVSWYQQVLGQGPQFIFQYYEKEERGRGNFPDRFSARQFPNYSSELNVNALLLGDSALYLCASSFGASGGTDTQYFGPGTRLTVL.

CDR3 sequence reads: CASSRSGTTNEKLFF. Written as DNA, the CDR3 is TGCGCCAGCAGCCGTTCAGGGACAACTAATGAAAAACTGTTTTTT. This chain uses TRBV4-1 with TRBJ1-4; D might be TRBD1 (5 bases). The CDR3 runs to 15 residues. The germline gives CDR1 MGHRA, CDR2 YSYEKL. The germline V and J ends were trimmed by 4 bases and 0 bases, with 9 bases remaining between them.

This clonotype was observed a few times. The V call is TRBV6-1, the J call TRBJ1-6, with TRBD1 identical over 8 bases. The CDR3 length is 14 residues. The V segment lost 7 bases and the J segment 7 bases; nucleotides outside the gene matches: 6. Germline loops: CDR1 MNHNS, CDR2 SASEGT. The CDR3 loop reads CASTLQGENSPLHF. The CDR3 DNA reads as TGTGCCAGCACCTTACAGGGGGAAAATTCACCCCTCCACTTT.